This T cell receptor beta chain was captured in a study of cytomegalovirus exposure and HLA in healthy donors. For the study at large: Prior work identified around 110 million unique TCR beta sequences in around 170 million T cells. A data release that came early held 75 million to 85 million unique TCRs from HLA-typed donors. Whole-study findings and limits: TRBV6-2, TRBV6-3 and other indistinguishable V segments were excluded. CMV serostatus stood as the only immune exposure information on hand.

In this sample, this clone turned up once. Antigen specificity is unknown. Primers included in the PCR were 60 Vbeta and 13 Jbeta primers. Measured with immunoSEQ multiplex PCR; TCRdb has only the in-frame clones, and not every one. The sample shows about 160,000 clones, around 83% of them seen only once. V shed 6 bases, J shed 4 bases, and the junction held 7 bases outside the gene matches. This CDR3 comprises 14 residues. Germline V lookup: CDR1 SGHTA, CDR2 FQGTGA. The chain links TRBV7-3 to TRBJ2-3; 7 bases are a match to TRBD1. The sequencing sample was made of PBMCs. The TCR sequence derives from a man between 45 and 60 years old in good health and CMV-seropositive. This chain's CDR3 is CASSDGQAPDTQYF. The DNA for the CDR3 is TGTGCCAGCAGTGACGGACAGGCGCCAGATACGCAGTATTTT.